These 17 T cell receptor beta chains were sequenced from one sample in a study of T cell responses to AZD1222 COVID-19 vaccine. Produced via immunoSEQ multiplex PCR; TCRdb's table is partial and in-frame only. The sample has about 76,000 clones, under 95% seen once; the top ten hold roughly 3.9%. The material was peripheral blood, obtained on day 0 of AZD1222 vaccination. The receptor set was obtained from an adult in good health.

V gene TRBV7-2 combines with J gene TRBJ1-4; D gene unclear. Trimming left V 2 bases short and J 0 bases short, with 7 bases between. This CDR3 has 15 residues. Per the germline V gene, CDR1 is SGHTA and CDR2 is FQGNSA. This chain's CDR3 is CASSLQSTTNEKLFF. CDR3 DNA: TGTGCCAGCAGCTTACAGTCAACAACTAATGAAAAACTGTTTTTT.

This chain connects TRBV9 to TRBJ2-1; 10 bases align to TRBD2. CDR1 and CDR2 (germline): SGDLS, YYNGEE. The CDR3 spans 15 residues. V lost 3 bases, J lost 10 bases, and 10 bases stayed unmatched. The CDR3 DNA follows: TGTGCCAGCAGCGCCCCCTTCCTAGCGGGGGACGAGCAGTTCTTC. It is translated as CASSAPFLAGDEQFF.

CDR3 protein: CSASGRTGWATQYF. CDR3 nucleotides: TGCAGTGCTAGTGGAAGGACAGGGTGGGCGACCCAGTACTTC. The chain uses TRBV20-1 and TRBJ2-5, with 8 bases matching TRBD1. This CDR3 is built from 14 residues. Germline V gene data show CDR1 as DFQATT and CDR2 as SNEGSKA (reference sequence). V lost 3 bases to trimming and J lost 7 bases; unmatched junction nucleotides: 10.

J is TRBJ1-1 and V is TRBV5-1, with D unclear. CDR1 is SGHRS, CDR2 YFSETQ, per germline. The CDR3 has 13 amino acids. The V and J ends lost 1 base and 1 base respectively, with 5 bases between them. In DNA form, the CDR3 reads TGCGCCAGCAGCTTGCTCCAGAACACTGAAGCTTTCTTT. The encoded protein is CASSLLQNTEAFF.

The genes are TRBV9 and TRBJ2-5, with 9 bases that match TRBD1. Germline assignment: CDR1 SGDLS and CDR2 YYNGEE. This CDR3 has 15 residues. V gave up 6 bases and J gave up 4 bases; unmatched junction bases: 10. As DNA, the CDR3 is TGTGCCAGCACCTACTCCGGGACAGGGTTAGAGACCCAGTACTTC. It encodes CASTYSGTGLETQYF.

The V and J genes are TRBV7-3 and TRBJ2-1; TRBD1 might be the D (6 bases). Germline-derived CDR1 and CDR2 are SGHTA and FQGTGA. The CDR3 is 17 residues long. The V end lost 5 bases, the J end lost 8 bases, and 25 bases lay between the germline ends. CDR3 sequence: CASSLEGGGPKGDEQFF. CDR3 nucleotide sequence: TGTGCCAGCAGCCTCGAAGGCGGCGGGCCGAAGGGGGATGAGCAGTTCTTC.

The chain employs TRBV9 and TRBJ2-3; no definite D call. V was cut by 5 bases and J by 0 bases, with 13 bases left in between. The CDR3 has 15 residues. Germline V CDR1 and CDR2: SGDLS, YYNGEE. The CDR3 nucleotides read TGTGCCAGCAGGGTACAATCCTCTAGCACAGATACGCAGTATTTT. Translating gives CASRVQSSSTDTQYF.

With respect to this clone: The identical CDR3 is also encoded by other nucleotide sequences in the sample. This chain links TRBV19 with TRBJ1-5; D ambiguous. The V gene lost 3 bases and the J gene lost 4 bases, with 7 bases spanning the gap. This CDR3 region has 13 residues. Germline V CDR1 and CDR2: LNHDA, SQIVND (reference sequence). The DNA of the CDR3 is TGTGCCAGTAGTATGGGCAGAAATCAGCCCCAGCATTTT. Translated, it gives CASSMGRNQPQHF.

The gene calls are TRBV9 and TRBJ1-1, with 9 bases aligning to TRBD1. The CDR3 loop spans 14 amino acids. The trim removed 3 bases at V and 4 bases at J, leaving 4 bases unmatched. CDR1 SGDLS and CDR2 YYNGEE come from the germline V gene. In nucleotides, the CDR3 is TGTGCCAGCAGCGCGACGGACAGGGGCACTGAAGCTTTCTTT. It codes for CASSATDRGTEAFF.

V is TRBV6-5 and J is TRBJ1-2, with D unclear. The V end lost 2 bases, the J end lost 3 bases, and 7 bases lay between the germline ends. CDR1 is MNHEY and CDR2 is SVGAGI in the germline V gene. The length of the CDR3 is 13 residues. In DNA form, the CDR3 reads TGTGCCAGCAGTTACAACCCAGACTATGGCTACACCTTC. This translates into CASSYNPDYGYTF.

This clone appeared a few times. The V gene is TRBV11-3, the J gene TRBJ2-2, with D unclear. CDR1 is SGHNT, CDR2 YENEEA, per germline. V was clipped by 5 bases and J by 2 bases, with 15 bases between them. CDR3 length: 16 residues. In DNA form, the CDR3 reads TGTGCCAGCAGCCGTCAGCCCGCGCTCAACACCGGGGAGCTGTTTTTT. Residues: CASSRQPALNTGELFF.

The V and J genes are TRBV5-8 and TRBJ1-2; no definite D call. Trimming removed 4 bases at V and 8 bases at J, with 15 bases between. The CDR3 totals 13 residues. Germline V CDR1 and CDR2: SGHTS, YDEGEE. The CDR3 is CASSNVPHEGYTF. Here the CDR3 DNA reads TGTGCCAGCAGCAATGTCCCGCATGAGGGCTACACCTTC.

This clone occurred once. The chain has TRBV19 and TRBJ1-2; D is unresolved. V shed 3 bases and J shed 5 bases, with 10 bases lying between them. The CDR3 runs 13 residues. CDR1 is LNHDA and CDR2 is SQIVND in the germline V gene (reference sequence). This CDR3 reads CASSIPGLYGYTF. CDR3 bases: TGTGCCAGTAGTATTCCGGGCTTATATGGCTACACCTTC.

The chain employs TRBV7-2 and TRBJ1-2, with 9 bases matching TRBD1. The CDR3 contains 15 residues. V lost 0 bases, J lost 5 bases, and 4 bases stayed unmatched. The germline gives CDR1 SGHTA, CDR2 FQGNSA. CDR3 DNA sequence: TGTGCCAGCAGCTTAGCCGGGACAGGGAGTTATGGCTACACCTTC. Translated: CASSLAGTGSYGYTF.

The CDR3 here is CASSPMGIGATEAFF. DNA for the CDR3: TGTGCCAGCAGCCCGATGGGGATCGGTGCCACTGAAGCTTTCTTT. The V and J genes are TRBV7-9 and TRBJ1-1; no definite D call. This CDR3 contains 15 residues. Trimming left V 5 bases short and J 4 bases short, with 17 bases between. The germline gives CDR1 SEHNR, CDR2 FQNEAQ (reference sequence).

Only one count was recorded for this clone. This CDR3 is CASGGVWGNEQYF. CDR3 nucleotides: TGTGCTAGTGGTGGGGTCTGGGGTAACGAGCAGTACTTC. The rearrangement joins TRBV12-5 to TRBJ2-7; D gene uncertain. Germline V gene data show CDR1 as LGHNT and CDR2 as FRNRAP. The CDR3 runs 13 residues. V was pared by 5 bases and J by 5 bases, with 13 bases between.

J is TRBJ1-3 and V is TRBV20-1, with D possibly TRBD1 on 5 matching bases. CDR1 and CDR2 from the germline V gene are DFQATT and SNEGSKA (reference sequence). Trimming took off 3 bases at V and 2 bases at J, with 14 bases between the two ends. The CDR3 length is 15 residues. The CDR3 loop reads CSASLWGSTGNTIYF. The CDR3 nucleotides are TGCAGTGCTAGTTTGTGGGGGAGCACTGGAAACACCATATATTTT.